This TCR beta chain was obtained from a study of T cells in localized non-small cell lung cancer. Findings and limits, study-wide: The study detected a median approximately 57 of the top 100 tumor clones in adjacent lung. Uninvolved adjacent lung showed higher T cell clonality than tumor. Higher adjacent-lung clonality was associated with shorter survival. Investigators sequenced only a single tumor region, leaving heterogeneity possible.

Using immunoSEQ multiplex PCR, the repertoire was profiled, and TCRdb retains in-frame clones only, with some absent. This sample yields some 11,000 clones, of which 70% to 85% are seen a single time; 30% to 35% belongs to the top ten. The CDR3 extends over 15 amino acids. CDR1 and CDR2 (germline): SNHLY, FYNNEI. Trimming took off 3 bases at V and 4 bases at J, with 13 bases between the two ends. There are a few counts of this clone. The antigen is undetermined. The sequencing used peripheral blood, collected before any cancer treatment. The chain links TRBV2 to TRBJ1-5, with D possibly being TRBD1 (6 bases). The sequence was obtained from an older male donor with stage I lung adenocarcinoma. The CDR3 DNA follows: TGTGCCAGCAGTGATTTGGGGGCGGGAAATCAGCCCCAGCATTTT. Translated: CASSDLGAGNQPQHF.